There are a few counts of the clone carrying this T cell receptor beta chain. Clones were read by immunoSEQ multiplex PCR, and TCRdb kept only the in-frame ones, dropping some. This sample has around 220,000 clones, with more than 85% found just once. This sample was included in a study of blood T cell repertoires in COVID-19. The CDR3 sequence is 16 residues long. The germline gives CDR1 ENHRY, CDR2 SYGVKD. V lost 3 bases, J lost 6 bases, and 9 bases stayed unmatched. Sequencing was done on a sample of peripheral blood. This chain connects TRBV10-3 to TRBJ1-1, with TRBD1 matching 11 bases. The receptor's source is a man aged 35 to 55 with active or convalescent COVID-19. CDR3 protein: CAISDFYGQGAAEAFF. The CDR3 nucleotides are TGTGCCATCAGTGATTTTTACGGACAGGGGGCGGCTGAAGCTTTCTTT.